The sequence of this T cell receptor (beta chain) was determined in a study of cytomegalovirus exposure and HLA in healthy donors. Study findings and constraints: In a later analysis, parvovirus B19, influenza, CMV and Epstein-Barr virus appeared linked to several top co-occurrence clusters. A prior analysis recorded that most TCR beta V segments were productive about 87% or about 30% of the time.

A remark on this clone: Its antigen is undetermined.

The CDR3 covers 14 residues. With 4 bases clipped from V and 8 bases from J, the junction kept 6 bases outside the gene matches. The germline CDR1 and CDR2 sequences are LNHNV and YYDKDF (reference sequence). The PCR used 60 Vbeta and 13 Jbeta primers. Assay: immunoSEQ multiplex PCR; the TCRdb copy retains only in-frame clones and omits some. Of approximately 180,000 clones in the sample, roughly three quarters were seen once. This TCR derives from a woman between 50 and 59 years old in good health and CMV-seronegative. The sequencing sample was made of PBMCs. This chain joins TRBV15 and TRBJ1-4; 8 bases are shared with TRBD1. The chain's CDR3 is CATSTRQGREKLFF. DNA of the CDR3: TGTGCCACCAGCACGAGACAGGGGCGAGAAAAACTGTTTTTT.